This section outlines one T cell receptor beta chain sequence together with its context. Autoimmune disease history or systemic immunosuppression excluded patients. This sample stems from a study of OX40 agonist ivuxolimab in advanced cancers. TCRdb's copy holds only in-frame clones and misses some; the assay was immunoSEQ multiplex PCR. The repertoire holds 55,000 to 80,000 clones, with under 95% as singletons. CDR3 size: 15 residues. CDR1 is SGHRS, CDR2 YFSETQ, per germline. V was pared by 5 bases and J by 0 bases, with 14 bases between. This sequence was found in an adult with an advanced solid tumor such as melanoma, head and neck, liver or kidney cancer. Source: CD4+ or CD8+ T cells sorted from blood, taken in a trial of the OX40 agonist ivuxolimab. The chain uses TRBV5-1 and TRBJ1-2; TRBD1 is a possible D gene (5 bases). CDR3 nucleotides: TGCGCCAGCAGTGGGCGGACGGGGGCTAACTATGGCTACACCTTC. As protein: CASSGRTGANYGYTF.